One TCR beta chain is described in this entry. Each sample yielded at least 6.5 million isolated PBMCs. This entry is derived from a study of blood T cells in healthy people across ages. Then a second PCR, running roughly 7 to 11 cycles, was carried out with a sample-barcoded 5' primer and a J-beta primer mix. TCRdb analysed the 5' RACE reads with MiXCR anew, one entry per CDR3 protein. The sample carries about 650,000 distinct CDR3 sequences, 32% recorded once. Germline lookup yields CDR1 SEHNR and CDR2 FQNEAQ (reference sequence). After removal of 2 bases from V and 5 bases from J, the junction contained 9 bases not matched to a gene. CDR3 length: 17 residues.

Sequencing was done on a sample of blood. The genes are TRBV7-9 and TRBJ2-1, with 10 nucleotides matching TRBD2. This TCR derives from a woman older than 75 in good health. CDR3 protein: CASSLFGASGSDNEQFF. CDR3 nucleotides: TGTGCCAGCAGCTTATTTGGGGCTAGCGGGAGTGACAATGAGCAGTTCTTC.